This is a list of T cell receptor beta chains from one sample in a study of shared clonotypes between healthy human individuals. Clones were sequenced by immunoSEQ multiplex PCR, and TCRdb holds only the in-frame ones, with some missing. The sample has about 2.1 million clones, around 95% seen once; the top ten hold roughly 1.7%. The sequenced sample consisted of naive CD8+ T cells from PBMCs. The receptors derive from a man between 18 and 29 years old in good health. Some clones in this sample may be carry-over from other donors' samples. CDR3s include the opening cysteine and the closing phenylalanine or tryptophan. D genes are given only for firm matches. Only some rows state a clone size, as once, few, many or a class for expanded clones.

D: TRBD2; J: TRBJ2-1; size: NA; V: TRBV30; DNA: TGTGCCTGGAGTGAGAGCGGGACGAACAATGAGCAGTTCTTC; CDR3: CAWSESGTNNEQFF
D: NA; J: TRBJ1-1; size: NA; V: TRBV5-6; DNA: TGTGCCAGCAGCTTGGGGGGCAGGGGAAATGAAGCTTTCTTT; CDR3: CASSLGGRGNEAFF
D: NA; J: TRBJ2-1; size: NA; V: TRBV6-1; DNA: TGTGCCAGCAGTGAATTGTGGAGGGCCGCATCCTACAATGAGCAGTTCTTC; CDR3: CASSELWRAASYNEQFF
D: NA; J: TRBJ1-1; size: NA; V: TRBV20-1; DNA: TGCAGTGCGGGCAACACTGAAGCTTTCTTT; CDR3: CSAGNTEAFF
D: TRBD1; J: TRBJ1-2; size: NA; V: TRBV27; DNA: TGTGCCAGCAGTCCACGAACCGGGACAGGAGGATATGGCTACACCTTC; CDR3: CASSPRTGTGGYGYTF
D: NA; J: TRBJ2-7; size: NA; V: TRBV7-9; DNA: TGTGCCAGCAGCTTCCCAGGGGGGCCCCTCGAGCAGTACTTC; CDR3: CASSFPGGPLEQYF
D: TRBD2; J: TRBJ2-7; size: NA; V: TRBV4-1; DNA: TGCGCCAGCAGCCCCCGACTAGCGGGGAGGAATCGCCCCGGCGAGCAGTACTTC; CDR3: CASSPRLAGRNRPGEQYF
D: TRBD1; J: TRBJ2-7; size: NA; V: TRBV6-1; DNA: TGTGCCAGCAGGCAGGGGGCGTCCTACGAGCAGTACTTC; CDR3: CASRQGASYEQYF
D: TRBD1; J: TRBJ2-7; size: NA; V: TRBV4-1; DNA: TGCGCCAGCAGCCAAGTGGACAGGGGCCCCTACGAGCAGTACTTC; CDR3: CASSQVDRGPYEQYF
D: NA; J: TRBJ2-7; size: NA; V: TRBV7-2; DNA: TGTGCCAGCAGCTTCTCAGTGAATTACGAGCAGTACTTC; CDR3: CASSFSVNYEQYF
D: NA; J: TRBJ1-1; size: NA; V: TRBV27; DNA: TGTGCCAGCAGTTTATTTGGGGCTGTGAACACTGAAGCTTTCTTT; CDR3: CASSLFGAVNTEAFF
D: TRBD1; J: TRBJ1-1; size: few; V: TRBV30; DNA: TGTGCCTGGGAGACGACAGGGTATGAAGCTTTCTTT; CDR3: CAWETTGYEAFF
D: NA; J: TRBJ1-4; size: NA; V: TRBV9; DNA: TGTGCCAGCAGGTCGGGTGTCGATGAAAAACTGTTTTTT; CDR3: CASRSGVDEKLFF
D: NA; J: TRBJ1-4; size: NA; V: TRBV7-9; DNA: TGTGCCAGCAGCTTAGGGCGCGTGGAACTGTTTTTT; CDR3: CASSLGRVELFF
D: NA; J: TRBJ1-5; size: NA; V: TRBV19; DNA: TGTGCCACCAGGGATTGGGAAGGCAATCAGCCCCAGCATTTT; CDR3: CATRDWEGNQPQHF
D: NA; J: TRBJ2-7; size: NA; V: TRBV14; DNA: TGTGCCAGCAGCCAAGATCGACTCGAGCAGTACTTC; CDR3: CASSQDRLEQYF
D: NA; J: TRBJ2-3; size: NA; V: TRBV11-2; DNA: TGTGCCAGCAGCTTAGTGTTAGGAATCACAGATACGCAGTATTTT; CDR3: CASSLVLGITDTQYF
D: TRBD2; J: TRBJ2-3; size: NA; V: TRBV7-6; DNA: TGTGCCAGCAGCCTGGCGGGGGGCGCAGATACGCAGTATTTT; CDR3: CASSLAGGADTQYF
D: NA; J: TRBJ2-1; size: NA; V: TRBV19; DNA: TGTGCCAGTAGTATAAGAGGGGGGGATGAGCAGTTCTTC; CDR3: CASSIRGGDEQFF
D: TRBD1; J: TRBJ2-3; size: NA; V: TRBV28; DNA: TGTGCCAGCAGTTTATACAGGGGGCGCACAGATACGCAGTATTTT; CDR3: CASSLYRGRTDTQYF
D: NA; J: TRBJ2-1; size: NA; V: TRBV7-3; DNA: TGTGCCAGCAGCTTAAGGGGGCGGAACAATGAGCAGTTCTTC; CDR3: CASSLRGRNNEQFF
D: TRBD2; J: TRBJ2-3; size: NA; V: TRBV29-1; DNA: TGCAGCGTTGACGGGACTAGCGGGGGGGACACAGATACGCAGTATTTT; CDR3: CSVDGTSGGDTDTQYF
D: NA; J: TRBJ2-7; size: NA; V: TRBV7-2; DNA: TGTGCCAGCAGCTTAGCGCCGGCCTACGAGCAGTACTTC; CDR3: CASSLAPAYEQYF
D: TRBD2; J: TRBJ2-1; size: NA; V: TRBV19; DNA: TGTGCCACCGCTTACTCTAGCGGGACGGGTGAGCAGTTCTTC; CDR3: CATAYSSGTGEQFF
D: NA; J: TRBJ2-1; size: NA; V: TRBV9; DNA: TGTGCCAGCAGCGTAGCAGGGGGAGGGTGGAATGAGCAGTTCTTC; CDR3: CASSVAGGGWNEQFF
D: TRBD2; J: TRBJ2-6; size: NA; V: TRBV7-9; DNA: TGTGCCAGCTGGGGACTAGCGGTCTCTGGGGCCAACGTCCTGACTTTC; CDR3: CASWGLAVSGANVLTF
D: NA; J: TRBJ2-5; size: NA; V: TRBV7-3; DNA: TGTGCCAGCAGCCCTGGGTTCGGGGGAGAGACCCAGTACTTC; CDR3: CASSPGFGGETQYF
D: NA; J: TRBJ1-1; size: NA; V: TRBV6-5; DNA: TGTGCCAGCCGGGGGGGACCTGAAGCTTTCTTT; CDR3: CASRGGPEAFF
D: NA; J: TRBJ1-4; size: NA; V: TRBV9; DNA: TGTGCCAGCAGCGGGGACGGTGGCCCTGAAAAACTGTTTTTT; CDR3: CASSGDGGPEKLFF
D: NA; J: TRBJ1-1; size: NA; V: TRBV9; DNA: TGTGCCAGCAGCCCCCCATTGGGGCAAACTGAAGCTTTCTTT; CDR3: CASSPPLGQTEAFF